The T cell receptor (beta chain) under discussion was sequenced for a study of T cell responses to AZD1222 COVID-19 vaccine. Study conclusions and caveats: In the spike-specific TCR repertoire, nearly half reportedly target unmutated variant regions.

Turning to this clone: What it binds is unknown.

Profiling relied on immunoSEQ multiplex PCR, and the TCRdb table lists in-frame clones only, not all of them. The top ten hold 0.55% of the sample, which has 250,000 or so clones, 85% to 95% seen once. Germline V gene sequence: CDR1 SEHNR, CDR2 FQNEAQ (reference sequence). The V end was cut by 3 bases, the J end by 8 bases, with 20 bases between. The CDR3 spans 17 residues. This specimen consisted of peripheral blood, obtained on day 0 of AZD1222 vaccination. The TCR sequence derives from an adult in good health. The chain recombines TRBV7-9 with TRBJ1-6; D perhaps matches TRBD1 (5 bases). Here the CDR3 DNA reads TGTGCCAGCAGCTTCTTCTTGGGGGGGAAAATCGATTCACCCCTCCACTTT. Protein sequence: CASSFFLGGKIDSPLHF.